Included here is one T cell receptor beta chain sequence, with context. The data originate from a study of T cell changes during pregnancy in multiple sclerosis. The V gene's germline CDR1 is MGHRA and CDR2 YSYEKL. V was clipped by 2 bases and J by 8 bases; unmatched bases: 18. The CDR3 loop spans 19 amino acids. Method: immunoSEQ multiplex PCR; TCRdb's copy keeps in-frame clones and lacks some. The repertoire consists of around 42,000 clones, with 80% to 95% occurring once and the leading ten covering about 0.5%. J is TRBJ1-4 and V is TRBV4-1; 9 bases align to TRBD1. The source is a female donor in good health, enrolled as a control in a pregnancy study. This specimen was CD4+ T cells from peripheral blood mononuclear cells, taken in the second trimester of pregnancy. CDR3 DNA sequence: TGCGCCAGCAGCCAACCCCCGGGACAGGGATCCCGCAGTGGGGAAAAACTGTTTTTT. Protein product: CASSQPPGQGSRSGEKLFF.